This T cell receptor (beta chain) stems from a study of T cell responses to AZD1222 COVID-19 vaccine (dated by TCRdb to the early 2020s). General notes on the study: AZD1222 recipients given second doses at about 4 weeks or at about 12 weeks were pooled, since spike-specific TCR depth and breadth were not found to differ between the two schedules. A total of over 230 trial participants underwent TCR sequencing, of whom some 210 received two doses of AZD1222 and some 26 received two doses of the MenACWY control vaccine. Trial participants were enrolled by age into subgroups of 18-55, 56-69 and 70-plus years, and roughly 150, 30 and 60 TCR-sequenced participants, respectively, were included in these subgroups. What the research found in general, with its limitations: Vaccine-associated CD4 TCRs spanned the whole spike protein, with dominant responses in regions 160-218 and 743-854. The 56-69-year group was small, and its depth increase did not reach significance, likely because of low power. Only five or six AZD1222 recipients were SARS-CoV-2 seropositive at baseline, limiting conclusions about previously exposed vaccinees. Participants were mostly white British, with more females than males. The authors suggested clonal diversity may have been underestimated. Nearly half of unique spike-specific TCRs reportedly recognized epitopes outside regions mutated in the B.1.351 and B.1.1.7 variants. After two AZD1222 doses, spike-specific TCR breadth and depth were significantly higher than at day 0 and than in MenACWY recipients. Because no day 14 peak-response samples were available, the repertoires could be characterized only after the peak T cell response.

A note on this clone: Its antigen remains unidentified. Base qualities are missing; no much larger clone stands one base away.

Reading the label with the study, this specimen's time point is: baseline before first vaccination. Vaccinee samples were obtained from the UK trials COV001 and COV002, which included a single-blind randomized controlled phase 2/3 trial of AZD1222 (ChAdOx1 nCoV-19) in healthy adults. For TCRbeta chain sequencing, PBMC samples were collected from trial participants at day 0 and at day 28 after the second dose. The CDR3 regions of human TCRbeta chains were subjected to immunosequencing. The authors' pipeline ran thus. Repertoire TCRs were matched against a reference library of SARS-CoV-2-specific TCRs generated with the MIRA antigen-specificity platform. Breadth was defined as the fraction of unique TCRs that were SARS-CoV-2-associated, and depth was defined as the fraction of total T cells that were SARS-CoV-2-associated. Using the MIRA data, each spike-specific TCR was assigned both to the spike region to which the TCR was reactive and to a CD4 or CD8 class. Log10-transformed breadth and depth values were compared by one-way ANOVA with Sidak's multiple comparisons tests. What TCRdb holds here is the immuneACCESS table cut down to in-frame rearrangements. Part of the clones is not present; checked against another copy, under half of the missing clones reflect an unresolved V gene, and the others are unexplained. The DNA was the basis for D and trimming; V, J and clone size are from that table. This sample has about 82,000 clones in its table, and 90% to 95% of those were observed once. The ten largest make up around 5.2% of the sample.

CDR1 and CDR2 were assigned from the germline V gene as SGHVS and FQNEAQ. Trimming leaves V shorter by 4 bases and J shorter by 6 bases, with the junction holding 11 bases beyond the gene matches. CDR3 length: 15 amino acids, cysteine to phenylalanine. Just the 45-base CDR3 DNA is kept, in frame starting at base 1. This receptor was taken from an adult in good health. The sequence is built from TRBV7-8 and TRBJ1-2; 7 of the junction bases match TRBD1. The material sequenced was peripheral blood, taken on day 0 of AZD1222 vaccination. The bases are TGTGCCAGCAGCTATGGGACAGAGAATTGGAATGGCTACACCTTC. Translation gives CASSYGTENWNGYTF.